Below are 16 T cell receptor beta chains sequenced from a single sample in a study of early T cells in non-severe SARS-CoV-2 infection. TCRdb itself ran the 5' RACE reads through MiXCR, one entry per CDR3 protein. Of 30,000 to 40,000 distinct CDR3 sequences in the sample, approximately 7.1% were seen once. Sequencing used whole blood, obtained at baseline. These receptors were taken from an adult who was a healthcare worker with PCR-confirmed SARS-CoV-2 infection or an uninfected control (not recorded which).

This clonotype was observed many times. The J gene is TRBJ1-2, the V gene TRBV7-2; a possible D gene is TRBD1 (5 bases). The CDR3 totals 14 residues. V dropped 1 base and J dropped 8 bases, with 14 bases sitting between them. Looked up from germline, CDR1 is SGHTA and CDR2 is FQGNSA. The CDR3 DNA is TGTGCCAGCAGCTTAGTTCAGGGCCAGGCAGGCTACACCTTC. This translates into CASSLVQGQAGYTF.

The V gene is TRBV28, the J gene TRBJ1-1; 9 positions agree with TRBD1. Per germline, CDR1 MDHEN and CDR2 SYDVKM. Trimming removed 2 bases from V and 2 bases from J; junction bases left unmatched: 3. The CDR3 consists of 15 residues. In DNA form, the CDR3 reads TGTGCCAGCAGTTTAGGGGACAGGGATAACACTGAAGCTTTCTTT. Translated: CASSLGDRDNTEAFF.

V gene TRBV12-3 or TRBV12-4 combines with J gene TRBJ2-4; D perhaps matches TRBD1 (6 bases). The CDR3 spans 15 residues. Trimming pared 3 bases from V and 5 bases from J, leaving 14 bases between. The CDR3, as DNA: TGTGCCAGCAGTTTTGGGCCGGGACAACAAAACATTCAGTACTTC. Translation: CASSFGPGQQNIQYF.

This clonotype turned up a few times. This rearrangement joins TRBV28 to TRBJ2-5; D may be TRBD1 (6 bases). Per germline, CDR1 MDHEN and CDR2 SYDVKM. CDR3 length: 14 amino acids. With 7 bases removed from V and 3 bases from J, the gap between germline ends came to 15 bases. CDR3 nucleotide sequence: TGTGCCAGCAATCCGGACAGCCTTAAAGAGACCCAGTACTTC. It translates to CASNPDSLKETQYF.

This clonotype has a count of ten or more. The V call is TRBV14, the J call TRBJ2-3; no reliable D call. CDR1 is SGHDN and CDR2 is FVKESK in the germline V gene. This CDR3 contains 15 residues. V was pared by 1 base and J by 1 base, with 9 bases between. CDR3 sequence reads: CASSQGARGTDTQYF. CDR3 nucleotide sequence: TGTGCCAGCAGCCAAGGGGCCAGAGGCACAGATACGCAGTATTTT. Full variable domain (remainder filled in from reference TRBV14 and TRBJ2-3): EAGVTQFPSHSVIEKGQTVTLRCDPISGHDNLYWYRRVMGKEIKFLLHFVKESKQDESGMPNNRFLAERTGGTYSTLKVQPAELEDSGVYFCASSQGARGTDTQYFGPGTRLTVL.

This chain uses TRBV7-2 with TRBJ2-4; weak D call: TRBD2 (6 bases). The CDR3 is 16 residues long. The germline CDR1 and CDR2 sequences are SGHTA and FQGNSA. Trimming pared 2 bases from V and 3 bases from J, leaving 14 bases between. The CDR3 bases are TGTGCCAGCAGCTTACTCCAGGGAGGTCTCAAAAACATTCAGTACTTC. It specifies CASSLLQGGLKNIQYF. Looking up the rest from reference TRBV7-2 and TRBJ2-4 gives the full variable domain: GAGVSQSPSNKVTEKGKDVELRCDPISGHTALYWYRQSLGQGLEFLIYFQGNSAPDKSGLPSDRFSAERTGGSVSTLTIQRTQQEDSAVYLCASSLLQGGLKNIQYFGAGTRLSVL.

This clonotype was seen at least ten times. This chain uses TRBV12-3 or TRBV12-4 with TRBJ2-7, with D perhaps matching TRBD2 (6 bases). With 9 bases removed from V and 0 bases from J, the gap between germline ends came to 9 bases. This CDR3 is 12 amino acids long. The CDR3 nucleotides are TGTGCCAGTGGAGGGAGCTCCTACGAGCAGTACTTC. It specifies CASGGSSYEQYF.

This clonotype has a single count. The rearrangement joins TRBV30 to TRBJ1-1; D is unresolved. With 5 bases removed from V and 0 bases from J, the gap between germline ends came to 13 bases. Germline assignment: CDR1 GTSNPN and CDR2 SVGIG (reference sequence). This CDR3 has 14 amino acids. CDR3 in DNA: TGTGCCTGGGGCCGCAATGGGTTGAACACTGAAGCTTTCTTT. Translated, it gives CAWGRNGLNTEAFF.

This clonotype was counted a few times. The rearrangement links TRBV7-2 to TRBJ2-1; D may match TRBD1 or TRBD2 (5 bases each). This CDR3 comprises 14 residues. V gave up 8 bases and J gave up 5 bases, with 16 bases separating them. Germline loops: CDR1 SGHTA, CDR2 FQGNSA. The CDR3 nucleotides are TGTGCCAGCGGGACGGGAACGGTAAACAATGAGCAGTTCTTC. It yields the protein CASGTGTVNNEQFF.

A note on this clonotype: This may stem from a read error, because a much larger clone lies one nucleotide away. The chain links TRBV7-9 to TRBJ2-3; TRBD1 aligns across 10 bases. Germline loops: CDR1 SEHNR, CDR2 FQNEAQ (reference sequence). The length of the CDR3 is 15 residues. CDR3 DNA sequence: TGTGTCAGCAGCCGAGGACAGGGGGTAACAGATACGCAGTATTTT. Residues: CVSSRGQGVTDTQYF.

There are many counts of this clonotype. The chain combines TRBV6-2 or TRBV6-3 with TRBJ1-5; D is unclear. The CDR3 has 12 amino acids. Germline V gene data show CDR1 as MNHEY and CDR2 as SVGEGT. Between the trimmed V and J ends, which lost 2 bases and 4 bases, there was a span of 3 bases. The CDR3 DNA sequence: TGTGCCAGCAGTTACATGAATCAGCCCCAGCATTTT. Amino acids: CASSYMNQPQHF.

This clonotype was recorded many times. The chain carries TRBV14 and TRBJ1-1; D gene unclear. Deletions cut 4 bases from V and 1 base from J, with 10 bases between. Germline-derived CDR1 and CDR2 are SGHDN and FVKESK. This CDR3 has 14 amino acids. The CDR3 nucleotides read TGTGCCAGCAGCCTTGGAGGAGGGAACACTGAAGCTTTCTTT. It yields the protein CASSLGGGNTEAFF.

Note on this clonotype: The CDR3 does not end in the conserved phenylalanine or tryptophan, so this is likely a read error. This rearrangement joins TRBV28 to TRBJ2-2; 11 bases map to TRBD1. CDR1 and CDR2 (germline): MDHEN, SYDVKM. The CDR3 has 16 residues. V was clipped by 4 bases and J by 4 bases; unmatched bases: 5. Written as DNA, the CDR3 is TGTGCCAGCAGTTCTCCCGGGACAGGGGGCACCGGGGAGCTGTTTTCT. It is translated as CASSSPGTGGTGELFS.

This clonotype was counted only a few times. The CDR3 sequence: CASSFAGTNEKLFF. The CDR3 coding sequence is TGTGCCAGCAGTTTTGCCGGGACAAATGAAAAACTGTTTTTT. The chain has TRBV12-3 or TRBV12-4 and TRBJ1-4, with D tentatively TRBD1 (6 bases). V lost 3 bases and J lost 5, with 10 bases in between. This CDR3 has 14 residues.

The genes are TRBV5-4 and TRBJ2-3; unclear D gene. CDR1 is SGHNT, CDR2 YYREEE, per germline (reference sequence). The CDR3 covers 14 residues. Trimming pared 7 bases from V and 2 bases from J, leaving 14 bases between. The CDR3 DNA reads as TGTGCCAGCGGCAGGCCCCAAGCCACAGATACGCAGTATTTT. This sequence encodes CASGRPQATDTQYF.

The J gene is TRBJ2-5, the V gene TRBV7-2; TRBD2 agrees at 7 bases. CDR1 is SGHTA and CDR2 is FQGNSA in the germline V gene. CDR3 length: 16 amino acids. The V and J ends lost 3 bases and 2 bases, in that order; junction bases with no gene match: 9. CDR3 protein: CASSFAGLVGQETQYF. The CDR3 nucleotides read TGTGCCAGCAGCTTCGCAGGACTAGTCGGGCAAGAGACCCAGTACTTC.